One sample yielded the 24 T cell receptor beta chains listed below, sequenced in a study of blood T cell repertoires in COVID-19. The data were produced by immunoSEQ multiplex PCR, yet TCRdb's version contains in-frame clones alone and is incomplete. The sample has 130,000 to 150,000 clones; around 90% are singletons. The sample comprised peripheral blood. The receptors shown here come from a man between 65 and 85 years old with acute or convalescent COVID-19.

CDR3 DNA sequence: TGCGCCAGCAGTGATTCAAGCGGGGGGATGCAAGATACGCAGTATTTT. This encodes CASSDSSGGMQDTQYF. The genes are TRBV10-1 and TRBJ2-3; 9 nucleotides match TRBD2. The CDR3 is 16 residues long. Losses at the gene ends were 3 bases for V and 5 bases for J; bases not matched to a gene: 9. The germline CDR1 and CDR2 sequences are WNHNN and SYGVQD (reference sequence).

This chain joins TRBV9 and TRBJ2-3; D may be TRBD2 (6 bases). This CDR3 comprises 15 residues. The germline CDR1 and CDR2 sequences are SGDLS and YYNGEE. Between the trimmed V and J ends, which lost 0 bases and 0 bases, there was a span of 8 bases. The CDR3 DNA reads TGTGCCAGCAGCGTAGGGAGCGGGAGCACAGATACGCAGTATTTT. It specifies CASSVGSGSTDTQYF. The full variable domain, with the rest looked up from reference TRBV9 and TRBJ2-3, is DSGVTQTPKHLITATGQRVTLRCSPRSGDLSVYWYQQSLDQGLQFLIQYYNGEERAKGNILERFSAQQFPDLHSELNLSSLELGDSALYFCASSVGSGSTDTQYFGPGTRLTVL.

The rearrangement links TRBV7-2 to TRBJ2-3; D might be TRBD1 (7 bases). CDR1 is SGHTA, CDR2 FQGNSA, per germline. CDR3 length equals 13 residues. Trimming left V 4 bases short and J 4 bases short, with 9 bases between. CDR3 protein: CASSSRGADTQYF. In nucleotides, the CDR3 is TGTGCCAGCAGCTCCAGGGGGGCAGATACGCAGTATTTT.

The chain is built from TRBV11-2 and TRBJ2-5, with 7 bases aligning to TRBD1. CDR1 and CDR2 (germline): SGHAT, FQNNGV. V dropped 5 bases and J dropped 7; count of bases not matched to a gene: 16. The CDR3 is made up of 16 amino acids. The CDR3 DNA is TGTGCCAGCAGCCGCTTCGGGACAGCACCCCGAGGGACCCAGTACTTC. Its translation: CASSRFGTAPRGTQYF.

On this clone itself: A junction end diverges from the germline sequence, so it may reflect a read error. This chain links TRBV3-1 (or the pseudogene TRBV3-2) with TRBJ2-3; the D gene is possibly TRBD1 (5 bases). Germline V gene data show CDR1 as LGHDT and CDR2 as YNNKEL (reference sequence). This CDR3 is 12 amino acids long. CDR3 sequence reads: CASSQATGTQYF. The CDR3 DNA sequence: TGTGCCAGCAGCCAAGCAACAGGTACGCAGTATTTT.

The gene calls are TRBV7-9 and TRBJ1-5; perhaps TRBD1 as D (5 bases). Germline V lookup: CDR1 SEHNR, CDR2 FQNEAQ (reference sequence). The ends were cut back, 0 bases at V and 0 bases at J, with 6 bases in the middle. The CDR3 consists of 15 residues. Here the CDR3 DNA reads TGTGCCAGCAGCTTAGCGGGGGGTAGCAATCAGCCCCAGCATTTT. Its protein product is CASSLAGGSNQPQHF.

The chain recombines TRBV5-1 with TRBJ1-2, with D unresolved. V was clipped by 0 bases and J by 2 bases, with 5 bases between them. The germline CDR1 and CDR2 sequences are SGHRS and YFSETQ. The CDR3 spans 13 residues. The CDR3 coding sequence is TGCGCCAGCAGCTTGGGCACAAACTATGGCTACACCTTC. Translated: CASSLGTNYGYTF. Supplemented by reference TRBV5-1 and TRBJ1-2, the full variable domain reads KAGVTQTPRYLIKTRGQQVTLSCSPISGHRSVSWYQQTPGQGLQFLFEYFSETQRNKGNFPGRFSGRQFSNSRSEMNVSTLELGDSALYLCASSLGTNYGYTFGSGTRLTVV.

The chain has TRBV3-1 (or the pseudogene TRBV3-2) and TRBJ2-1, with TRBD2 matching 10 bases. Losses at the gene ends were 4 bases for V and 3 bases for J; bases not matched to a gene: 6. Germline CDR1 is LGHDT and CDR2 is YNNKEL (reference sequence). The CDR3 covers 16 residues. The CDR3 here is CASSPRLAGLYNEQFF. CDR3 bases: TGTGCCAGCAGCCCCCGACTAGCGGGTCTCTACAATGAGCAGTTCTTC.

The CDR3 protein is CATGQGKGNEQFF. The CDR3 DNA sequence: TGTGCCACGGGACAGGGTAAGGGCAATGAGCAGTTCTTC. This chain connects TRBV24-1 to TRBJ2-1; 9 bases agree with TRBD1. This CDR3 spans 13 amino acids. With V trimmed by 10 bases and J by 6 bases, 6 bases remained unmatched. Germline V gene lookup returns CDR1 KGHDR and CDR2 SFDVKD.

The chain is built from TRBV5-5 and TRBJ2-3; TRBD2 aligns across 8 bases. Germline V CDR1 and CDR2: SGHKS, YYEKEE (reference sequence). J was trimmed by 0 bases and V by 0 bases; bases with no gene match: 6. The CDR3 runs to 17 residues. CDR3 DNA sequence: TGTGCCAGCAGCTTGGCCGGGCGGGGGGATAGCACAGATACGCAGTATTTT. Encoded protein: CASSLAGRGDSTDTQYF. Together with reference TRBV5-5 and TRBJ2-3, the CDR3 gives the full variable domain: DAGVTQSPTHLIKTRGQQVTLRCSPISGHKSVSWYQQVLGQGPQFIFQYYEKEERGRGNFPDRFSARQFPNYSSELNVNALLLGDSALYLCASSLAGRGDSTDTQYFGPGTRLTVL.

The chain employs TRBV23-1 and TRBJ1-2, with no clear D. TRBV23-1 is an ORF, and what it does is uncertain. V lost 3 bases to trimming and J lost 10 bases, with 9 bases between them. The CDR3 length is 11 residues. This chain's CDR3 is CASSQDGDYTF. For the CDR3, the DNA is TGCGCCAGCAGTCAGGACGGGGACTACACCTTC.

V is TRBV4-1 and J is TRBJ1-5; TRBD1 matches at 7 bases. Looked up from germline, CDR1 is MGHRA and CDR2 is YSYEKL. V gave up 0 bases and J gave up 6 bases; unmatched junction bases: 8. CDR3 length equals 16 residues. The CDR3 bases are TGCGCCAGCAGCCAAGAACAGACAGGGACGGGTCAGCCCCAGCATTTT. Residues: CASSQEQTGTGQPQHF.

There are a few counts of this clone. V and J are TRBV12-2 and TRBJ2-7; no DNA check was done on the table's D call, TRBD1. TRBV12-2 constitutes a pseudogene. CDR3 size: 16 residues. The CDR3 sequence is CASRLGRWDRPYEQYF. The CDR3 coding sequence is TGTGCAAGTCGCTTAGGACGTTGGGACAGGCCTTACGAGCAGTACTTC.

The gene calls are TRBV19 and TRBJ1-2; possibly TRBD1 for D (5 bases). With 6 bases removed from V and 8 bases from J, the gap between germline ends came to 22 bases. The CDR3 spans 15 residues. CDR1 and CDR2 (germline): LNHDA, SQIVND (reference sequence). The DNA of the CDR3 is TGTGCCAGTAGCACCGACAGCTCCCTAAGGGGCGGCTACACCTTC. It yields the protein CASSTDSSLRGGYTF. The whole variable domain, filled in from reference TRBV19 and TRBJ1-2, reads DGGITQSPKYLFRKEGQNVTLSCEQNLNHDAMYWYRQDPGQGLRLIYYSQIVNDFQKGDIAEGYSVSREKKESFPLTVTSAQKNPTAFYLCASSTDSSLRGGYTFGSGTRLTVV.

The chain has TRBV4-2 and TRBJ2-5; D is perhaps TRBD2 (6 bases). Germline V gives CDR1 LGHNA, CDR2 YNFKEQ. There are 14 residues in the CDR3. V was shortened by 0 bases and J by 5 bases, with 10 bases between the two germline ends. The CDR3: CASSQDSSDETQYF. The CDR3 DNA sequence: TGTGCCAGCAGCCAAGACTCTAGCGACGAGACCCAGTACTTC.

V usage is TRBV2 and J usage is TRBJ1-3; D call uncertain. V shed 0 bases and J shed 0 bases, with 12 bases lying between them. This CDR3 contains 17 residues. The germline V gene encodes CDR1 SNHLY and CDR2 FYNNEI. Here the CDR3 DNA reads TGTGCCAGCAGTGAAGCCTTACAGTCGTACTCTGGAAACACCATATATTTT. Amino acid sequence: CASSEALQSYSGNTIYF.

The chain links TRBV7-9 to TRBJ1-5, with 7 bases lining up with TRBD1. V lost 3 bases and J lost 3; bases outside the gene matches: 5. CDR1 is SEHNR, CDR2 FQNEAQ, per germline (reference sequence). The CDR3 runs 15 residues. CDR3 protein: CASSFAGGTNQPQHF. CDR3 sequence (DNA): TGTGCCAGCAGCTTCGCAGGGGGGACCAATCAGCCCCAGCATTTT.

The chain links TRBV19 to TRBJ2-1, with no clear D. V shed 1 base and J shed 2 bases, with 9 bases lying between them. The CDR3 runs 15 residues. Germline V lookup: CDR1 LNHDA, CDR2 SQIVND (reference sequence). The CDR3 DNA reads as TGTGCCAGTAGTATAGCAATCCCAGCCTACAATGAGCAGTTCTTC. It yields the protein CASSIAIPAYNEQFF.

Only one count was recorded for this clone. The V gene is TRBV7-9, the J gene TRBJ2-6; TRBD1 agrees at 7 bases. CDR1 SEHNR and CDR2 FQNEAQ come from the germline V gene (reference sequence). Losses at the gene ends were 4 bases for V and 2 bases for J; bases not matched to a gene: 2. This CDR3 is built from 15 residues. CDR3 protein: CASSSQGTGANVLTF. Written as DNA, the CDR3 is TGTGCCAGCAGCTCACAGGGGACTGGGGCCAACGTCCTGACTTTC.

The chain has TRBV7-9 and TRBJ1-5; D is possibly TRBD1 (6 bases). This CDR3 spans 13 amino acids. The germline CDR1 and CDR2 sequences are SEHNR and FQNEAQ (reference sequence). Trimming removed 3 bases from V and 8 bases from J, with 11 bases in between. The CDR3 nucleotides are TGTGCCAGCAGCTTCGACAGGACGGAGCCCCAGCATTTT. Translating gives CASSFDRTEPQHF.

This clone was detected a few times. V is TRBV18 and J is TRBJ1-5, with D maybe TRBD1 (6 bases). Germline CDR1 and CDR2: KGHSH and LQKENI. This CDR3 is 16 amino acids long. Trimming removed 3 bases at V and 0 bases at J, with 12 bases between. The CDR3 loop is CASSPGTQYSNQPQHF. The CDR3 DNA is TGTGCCAGCTCACCCGGGACACAATATAGCAATCAGCCCCAGCATTTT.

The chain employs TRBV28 and TRBJ1-4, with 10 bases fitting TRBD1. Germline V CDR1 and CDR2: MDHEN, SYDVKM. This CDR3 is 16 amino acids long. J gave up 6 bases and V 9 bases, and 13 bases lay outside the gene matches. CDR3 protein: CASRRQGALMDEKLFF. The CDR3, as DNA: TGTGCCAGTAGACGACAGGGGGCATTGATGGATGAAAAACTGTTTTTT.

The chain recombines TRBV5-1 with TRBJ2-7; the match to TRBD2 covers 16 bases. After removal of 4 bases from V and 6 bases from J, the junction contained 7 bases not matched to a gene. Germline V gives CDR1 SGHRS, CDR2 YFSETQ. The CDR3 is made up of 16 amino acids. In DNA form, the CDR3 reads TGCGCCAGCAGCCCGGGACTAGCGGGAGGGCCCGGCGAGCAGTACTTC. Encoded protein: CASSPGLAGGPGEQYF. The full variable domain, in which reference TRBV5-1 and TRBJ2-7 provide the parts outside the CDR3, is KAGVTQTPRYLIKTRGQQVTLSCSPISGHRSVSWYQQTPGQGLQFLFEYFSETQRNKGNFPGRFSGRQFSNSRSEMNVSTLELGDSALYLCASSPGLAGGPGEQYFGPGTRLTVT.

The J gene is TRBJ2-5, the V gene TRBV5-4; TRBD2 aligns across 11 bases. Looked up from germline, CDR1 is SGHNT and CDR2 is YYREEE (reference sequence). The CDR3 loop spans 17 amino acids. The ends lost 0 bases at V and 1 base at J; junction bases unmatched: 5. In DNA, the CDR3 is TGTGCCAGCAGCTTGGGACTAGCGGGAATAGGCCAAGAGACCCAGTACTTC. Translation gives CASSLGLAGIGQETQYF.